This T cell receptor (beta chain) was captured in a study of beta chain features in type 1 diabetes. Stem cell-like memory, regulatory, central memory and naive CD4+ cells were sorted via CD45RO/CCR7/CD25/CD127/CD95/CD27. The whole isolated RNA underwent reverse transcription, so sequencing captured expressed TCRB transcripts. The data were produced by immunoSEQ multiplex PCR, yet TCRdb's version contains in-frame clones alone and is incomplete. The sample carries 850,000 to 900,000 clones, about 17% recorded once. Notes on the study in general: Cells expressing TCR highly could be over-represented by cDNA sequencing. Fewer insertions but more deletions were seen at VDJ junctions in type 1 diabetes patients.

In germline, CDR1 is KGHSH, CDR2 LQKENI. The CDR3 runs to 15 residues. J lost 11 bases, V lost 3 bases, and 11 bases had no gene match. This clone has only a few counts. Its antigen is not known. The sequence derives from a woman aged 18-29 years in good health. Sequenced material: naive CD4+ T cells from blood. This chain links TRBV18 with TRBJ2-5, with TRBD2 matching over 11 bases. CDR3 sequence (DNA): TGTGCCAGCTCACCTTTCGGGTCGGGACTAGCGGAGCAGTACTTC. Protein sequence: CASSPFGSGLAEQYF.